This paragraph reports one T cell receptor beta chain. Its antigen remains unknown. Collection yielded roughly 2.3 ml of blood per donor. The entry originates in a study of monozygotic twins with inflammatory bowel disease. Using the 5' RACE reads, TCRdb records one entry per CDR3 protein without DNA. This sample contains around 400,000 distinct CDR3 sequences. Germline CDR1 reads MNHNS; CDR2 reads SASEGT. This CDR3 is 14 amino acids long. Study-level points and caveats: IBD patients exhibited fewer clonotypes shared with other individuals than healthy twins, particularly with disease activity. It was observed that concordant and discordant twins did not differ in repertoire similarity, possibly given limited power. No one strong IBD-associated signal or clonotype was supported.

The chain couples TRBV6-1 to TRBJ1-4. This TCR derives from a human donor with ulcerative colitis or Crohn's disease, or a healthy co-twin of an affected twin (not recorded which). Sequencing was done on a sample of blood. The CDR3 loop reads CASSDSGLNEKLFF.